The 12 T cell receptor beta chains presented below share a single source sample, sequenced in a study of post-analysis software for immune sequencing data (dated by TCRdb to 2015 to 2017). Study-wide findings and limitations: Significantly higher frequencies in patients than in controls were found for roughly five TRBV segments, including TRBV5-6, TRBV5-1 and TRBV20-1.

To prepare the library, PCR was applied. Sequenced on an Illumina HiSeq 2500. To reduce PCR and sequencing biases, unique molecular identifiers were built into the TCR beta cDNA libraries. Using fastp trimming at Q25 and MiXCR clonotype assembly, TCRdb reanalyzed the public sequencing data and kept in-frame beta chains. CDR3 protein sequences are deduplicated, and each keeps its most common genes and DNA. The sample has approximately 730,000 distinct CDR3 sequences on record, more than 45% of them singletons. The top ten clonotypes cover roughly 4.4% of the sample. For these TCRs, the target antigens are not known. What was sequenced was blood. These receptors came from a girl aged 10 to 17 with multiple sclerosis.

V is TRBV20-1 and J is TRBJ1-2; no definite D call. Germline assignment: CDR1 DFQATT and CDR2 SNEGSKA (reference sequence). The ends were cut back, 6 bases at V and 3 bases at J, with 17 bases in the middle. The CDR3 loop spans 14 amino acids. The CDR3 is CSASDFNQDYGYTF. The CDR3 nucleotides read TGCAGTGCCAGCGACTTTAACCAGGACTATGGCTACACCTTC.

V is TRBV28 and J is TRBJ2-5; the D is unclear. Trimming removed 9 bases from V and 2 bases from J, with 28 bases in between. This CDR3 is 18 amino acids long. CDR1 and CDR2 from the germline V gene are MDHEN and SYDVKM. CDR3 nucleotides: TGTGCCAGTGCTCGCACGGGCTTTTCAACCCGACAACAAGAGACCCAGTACTTC. Encoded protein: CASARTGFSTRQQETQYF.

Written as DNA, the CDR3 is TGTGCCAGCAGTGAATTTCTTAGGGGGAGCTTGGGGCCCCAGCATTTT. Encoded protein: CASSEFLRGSLGPQHF. The chain is built from TRBV6-1 and TRBJ1-5; TRBD1 is a possible D gene (6 bases). The CDR3 spans 16 residues. In germline, CDR1 is MNHNS, CDR2 SASEGT. V was shortened by 2 bases and J by 9 bases, with 20 bases between the two germline ends.

The J gene is TRBJ2-7, the V gene TRBV5-1; D unresolved. CDR3 size: 15 residues. With 4 bases removed from V and 6 bases from J, the gap between germline ends came to 20 bases. The germline gives CDR1 SGHRS, CDR2 YFSETQ. The CDR3 coding sequence is TGCGCCAGCAGCCTCAACACCGGTGGGGTGAGCGAGCAGTACTTC. The encoded protein is CASSLNTGGVSEQYF.

For this clonotype: This may come from a read error, since a much larger clone is one base off. This chain connects TRBV19 to TRBJ1-2; D is ambiguous. V shed 5 bases and J shed 12 bases, with 16 bases lying between them. The CDR3 has 12 amino acids. Per germline, CDR1 LNHDA and CDR2 SQIVND (reference sequence). This CDR3 reads CASSVRVGRNTF. The CDR3 DNA follows: TGTGCCAGTAGTGTCCGCGTTGGGCGCAACACCTTC. The whole variable domain, filled in from reference TRBV19 and TRBJ1-2, reads DGGITQSPKYLFRKEGQNVTLSCEQNLNHDAMYWYRQDPGQGLRLIYYSQIVNDFQKGDIAEGYSVSREKKESFPLTVTSAQKNPTAFYLCASSVRVGRNTFGSGTRLTVV.

The V call is TRBV29-1, the J call TRBJ2-2; TRBD2 matches at 7 bases. V shed 6 bases, J shed 5 bases, and the junction held 9 bases outside the gene matches. The CDR3 totals 14 residues. Germline lookup yields CDR1 SQVTM and CDR2 ANQGSEA. CDR3 region: CSVGRGSGTGELFF. The DNA of the CDR3 is TGCAGCGTCGGGCGGGGGAGTGGTACCGGGGAGCTGTTTTTT.

The genes are TRBV10-3 and TRBJ2-6; a possible D gene is TRBD1 (5 bases). This CDR3 region has 18 residues. V dropped 6 bases and J dropped 2 bases, with 20 bases sitting between them. Germline V gives CDR1 ENHRY, CDR2 SYGVKD. The CDR3 sequence is CAIRGPMGWVPGANVLTF. The CDR3 DNA reads TGTGCCATCAGGGGGCCGATGGGTTGGGTCCCTGGGGCCAACGTCCTGACTTTC.

The chain has TRBV7-2 and TRBJ2-7; TRBD2 aligns across 8 bases. The germline CDR1 and CDR2 sequences are SGHTA and FQGNSA. This CDR3 comprises 15 residues. The ends lost 6 bases at V and 0 bases at J; junction bases unmatched: 7. DNA of the CDR3: TGTGCCAGCAGGGTTAGCGGGATACCCTCCTACGAGCAGTACTTC. Translation gives CASRVSGIPSYEQYF. The full variable domain, rest sourced from reference TRBV7-2 and TRBJ2-7, is GAGVSQSPSNKVTEKGKDVELRCDPISGHTALYWYRQSLGQGLEFLIYFQGNSAPDKSGLPSDRFSAERTGGSVSTLTIQRTQQEDSAVYLCASRVSGIPSYEQYFGPGTRLTVT.

This clonotype was found a few times. The chain employs TRBV6-5 and TRBJ2-3; D is unresolved. Germline-derived CDR1 and CDR2 are MNHEY and SVGAGI. There are 13 residues in the CDR3. V lost 2 bases and J lost 7, with 10 bases in between. The CDR3 DNA reads TGTGCCAGCAGTTACATTGACGGAAATACGCAGTATTTT. Residues: CASSYIDGNTQYF.

DNA for the CDR3: TGTGCCAGCAGCCACCCCGGGACAGAAGAGACCCAGTACTTC. It encodes CASSHPGTEETQYF. The rearrangement joins TRBV4-2 to TRBJ2-5; 7 bases are shared with TRBD1. CDR3 length: 14 residues. With 3 bases clipped from V and 3 bases from J, the junction kept 4 bases outside the gene matches. Germline V gives CDR1 LGHNA, CDR2 YNFKEQ.

J is TRBJ2-7 and V is TRBV5-1; 10 bases are a match to TRBD1. V trimming: 0 bases; J trimming: 3 bases; junction bases outside the gene matches: 6. This CDR3 comprises 16 residues. Germline V gives CDR1 SGHRS, CDR2 YFSETQ. The CDR3 bases are TGCGCCAGCAGCTTGGCCCCGGGACAGGGGATCTACGAGCAGTACTTC. The encoded protein is CASSLAPGQGIYEQYF.

The chain recombines TRBV25-1 with TRBJ1-2; D might be TRBD1 (5 bases). Germline lookup yields CDR1 MGHDK and CDR2 SYGVNS. Trimming shortened V by 5 bases and J by 6 bases, and 7 bases separated the two germline ends. The CDR3 has 11 residues. Here the CDR3 DNA reads TGTGCCAGCAGTTCAGGGAATGGCTACACCTTC. This sequence encodes CASSSGNGYTF.